The 28 T cell receptor beta chains listed next were all sequenced from one sample in a study of identifying expanded T cells in peripheral blood (dated by TCRdb to the late 2010s). The receptor library was made with the immunoSEQ multiplex PCR assay. As stored in TCRdb, this immuneACCESS dataset retains in-frame rearrangements with V and J assigned. A fraction of the clones does not appear; measured against another copy, unresolved V genes explain less than half of the discrepancy, and the remainder lacks a known reason. Recorded for this sample are about 100,000 clones; around 86% of them occurred a single time. The ten top clones hold around 5.6% of the sample. Sequenced: blood. The receptor source for this set is a person aged 18-70 years in good health.

The sample holds a few counts of this clone. V gene TRBV29-1 combines with J gene TRBJ2-1; D unresolved. The V and J ends lost 4 bases and 12 bases respectively, with 13 bases between them. Germline assignment: CDR1 SQVTM and CDR2 ANQGSEA. The CDR3 contains 11 residues. CDR3 coding DNA: TGCAGCGTTGGTAGGTCCGATGTGCAGTTCTTC. It specifies CSVGRSDVQFF.

The chain carries TRBV30 and TRBJ1-3; possibly TRBD1 for D (5 bases). The germline CDR1 and CDR2 sequences are GTSNPN and SVGIG (reference sequence). CDR3 length: 17 residues. Trimming stripped 2 bases from V and 0 bases from J, with 17 bases between. The CDR3 bases are TGTGCCTGGAGTACACCATCACAGGCAAGCTCTGGAAACACCATATATTTT. Translating gives CAWSTPSQASSGNTIYF. Variable domain in full (rest from reference TRBV30 and TRBJ1-3): SQTIHQWPATLVQPVGSPLSLECTVEGTSNPNLYWYRQAAGRGLQLLFYSVGIGQISSEVPQNLSASRPQDRQFILSSKKLLLSDSGFYLCAWSTPSQASSGNTIYFGEGSWLTVV.

The rearrangement joins TRBV7-9 to TRBJ1-1; D remains ambiguous. The V end was cut by 2 bases, the J end by 1 base, with 8 bases between. In germline, CDR1 is SEHNR, CDR2 FQNEAQ (reference sequence). This CDR3 region has 14 residues. Written as DNA, the CDR3 is TGTGCCAGCAGCTTAAATAGGCAGAACACTGAAGCTTTCTTT. Its translation is CASSLNRQNTEAFF.

V gene TRBV7-2 combines with J gene TRBJ1-1, with unresolved D. The CDR3 consists of 13 residues. V lost 3 bases, J lost 4 bases, and 9 bases lay in between. CDR1 is SGHTA and CDR2 is FQGNSA in the germline V gene. The CDR3 sequence: CASSFGRSTEAFF. The CDR3 bases are TGTGCCAGCAGCTTCGGCAGGAGCACTGAAGCTTTCTTT.

The count of this clone is one. The chain couples TRBV9 to TRBJ2-7; D remains unclear. Germline CDR1 reads SGDLS; CDR2 reads YYNGEE. This CDR3 has 14 amino acids. The V gene lost 3 bases and the J gene lost 0 bases, with 10 bases spanning the gap. CDR3: CASSAEESSYEQYF. For the CDR3, the DNA is TGTGCCAGCAGCGCAGAGGAGAGCTCCTACGAGCAGTACTTC.

The gene calls are TRBV19 and TRBJ1-1; TRBD1 aligns across 7 bases. J gave up 6 bases and V 1 base, and 2 bases lay outside the gene matches. The CDR3 is made up of 13 amino acids. Looked up from germline, CDR1 is LNHDA and CDR2 is SQIVND (reference sequence). CDR3 residues: CASSIGGGSEAFF. CDR3 nucleotide sequence: TGTGCCAGTAGTATAGGAGGGGGCTCTGAAGCTTTCTTT.

The chain employs TRBV5-4 and TRBJ2-1; D unclear. CDR1 and CDR2 (germline): SGHNT, YYREEE (reference sequence). The CDR3 consists of 14 residues. Trimming removed 2 bases at V and 0 bases at J, with 6 bases between. In DNA, the CDR3 is TGTGCCAGCAGCTTCCCCGGCTCCTACAATGAGCAGTTCTTC. This gives the protein CASSFPGSYNEQFF.

CDR3 in DNA: TGTGCCAGCAGCCAACAGGGACTCTCCTACAATGAGCAGTTCTTC. Translation: CASSQQGLSYNEQFF. The V call is TRBV7-2, the J call TRBJ2-1; D might be TRBD1 or TRBD2, each matching 6 bases. V lost 5 bases, J lost 0 bases, and 11 bases lay in between. The CDR3 sequence is 15 residues long. Germline CDR1 and CDR2: SGHTA and FQGNSA.

The J gene is TRBJ1-3, the V gene TRBV4-3; no definite D call. Germline V gives CDR1 LGHNA, CDR2 YSLEER. The CDR3 covers 18 residues. V lost 0 bases, J lost 0 bases, and 15 bases lay in between. The CDR3 is CASSQDGPKSFSGNTIYF. For the CDR3, the DNA is TGCGCCAGCAGCCAAGATGGTCCGAAAAGTTTCTCTGGAAACACCATATATTTT.

The chain has TRBV7-3 and TRBJ2-1; 7 bases agree with TRBD1. After removal of 3 bases from V and 6 bases from J, the junction contained 5 bases not matched to a gene. Germline values: CDR1 SGHTA, CDR2 FQGTGA. This CDR3 comprises 14 residues. DNA of the CDR3: TGTGCCAGCAGCTTGACAGGGATGGGCAATGAGCAGTTCTTC. This translates into CASSLTGMGNEQFF. The full variable domain, rest sourced from reference TRBV7-3 and TRBJ2-1, is GAGVSQTPSNKVTEKGKYVELRCDPISGHTALYWYRQSLGQGPEFLIYFQGTGAADDSGLPNDRFFAVRPEGSVSTLKIQRTERGDSAVYLCASSLTGMGNEQFFGPGTRLTVL.

The chain carries TRBV18 and TRBJ2-2; the match to TRBD1 covers 8 bases. After removal of 0 bases from V and 7 bases from J, the junction contained 13 bases not matched to a gene. The CDR3 has 18 residues. Germline CDR1 KGHSH, CDR2 LQKENI. The CDR3 nucleotides are TGTGCCAGCTCACCACCGGTCGGGTCGACAGGGGTCCACGGGGAGCTGTTTTTT. This encodes CASSPPVGSTGVHGELFF.

The chain recombines TRBV9 with TRBJ2-5, with a tentative D call TRBD1 (5 bases). The V and J ends lost 3 bases and 4 bases respectively, with 19 bases between them. This CDR3 has 16 residues. Germline V CDR1 and CDR2: SGDLS, YYNGEE. The CDR3 sequence: CASSAPTVQAVETQYF. The CDR3 bases are TGTGCCAGCAGCGCGCCTACCGTACAGGCGGTAGAGACCCAGTACTTC.

The chain is built from TRBV7-6 and TRBJ2-7; D may be TRBD1 (6 bases). V shed 4 bases and J shed 6 bases, with 22 bases lying between them. Looked up from germline, CDR1 is SGHVS and CDR2 is FNYEAQ. This CDR3 comprises 16 residues. The CDR3 nucleotides are TGTGCCAGCAGCTCTACCCCACAAACGATAGGGGGCGAGCAGTACTTC. It is translated as CASSSTPQTIGGEQYF.

This chain links TRBV6-5 with TRBJ1-2, with D unclear. Germline assignment: CDR1 MNHEY and CDR2 SVGAGI. Trimming cost V 2 bases and J 4 bases, with 11 bases left between them. CDR3 length equals 14 residues. CDR3: CASSYSEAIYGYTF. The CDR3 nucleotides read TGTGCCAGCAGTTACAGTGAAGCGATCTATGGCTACACCTTC.

The chain has TRBV6-6 and TRBJ1-2, with 12 nucleotides matching TRBD1. The CDR3 contains 16 residues. Germline V gene data show CDR1 as MNHNY and CDR2 as SVGAGI (reference sequence). Germline trimming cut 5 bases from V and 2 bases from J; bases unmatched to any gene: 6. The CDR3 here is CASSPGTGGKNYGYTF. Here the CDR3 DNA reads TGTGCCAGCAGTCCCGGGACAGGGGGCAAAAACTATGGCTACACCTTC.

The gene calls are TRBV12-5 and TRBJ1-2, with 7 nucleotides matching TRBD1. Germline V gene lookup returns CDR1 LGHNT and CDR2 FRNRAP. This CDR3 spans 14 amino acids. Trimming cost V 5 bases and J 2 bases; bases outside gene matches: 5. The CDR3 DNA reads as TGTGCTAGTGGTCCCATAGGGGGCAACTATGGCTACACCTTC. Translation: CASGPIGGNYGYTF.

The rearrangement joins TRBV7-7 to TRBJ2-7; 7 bases agree with TRBD2. V shed 1 base, J shed 7 bases, and the junction held 1 base outside the gene matches. Germline CDR1 reads SSHAT; CDR2 reads FNYEAQ (reference sequence). The CDR3 covers 12 residues. CDR3 bases: TGTGCCAGCAGCTTAGACGGGGGGGAGCAGTACTTC. Protein: CASSLDGGEQYF.

This chain connects TRBV7-2 to TRBJ1-2; D is undetermined. Germline assignment: CDR1 SGHTA and CDR2 FQGNSA. V was pared by 5 bases and J by 8 bases, with 18 bases between. CDR3 length: 14 amino acids. CDR3 sequence (DNA): TGTGCCAGCAGCCCTACCGTCGAAAGGTTGGGCTACACCTTC. It yields the protein CASSPTVERLGYTF.

This sequence joins TRBV29-1 and TRBJ2-7; D not resolved. This CDR3 contains 12 residues. V was trimmed by 6 bases and J by 5 bases, leaving 14 bases between them. Germline CDR1 is SQVTM and CDR2 is ANQGSEA. Written as DNA, the CDR3 is TGCAGCGTCGAGCCCAGTGGACACGAGCAGTACTTC. This gives the protein CSVEPSGHEQYF.

The chain couples TRBV6-5 to TRBJ2-1, with 8 bases identical to TRBD1. Trimming took 2 bases from V and 6 from J; bases not matched to a gene: 3. This CDR3 is 14 amino acids long. Germline CDR1 and CDR2: MNHEY and SVGAGI. This chain's CDR3 is CASSYLGQGNEQFF. CDR3 nucleotide sequence: TGTGCCAGCAGTTACCTTGGACAGGGCAATGAGCAGTTCTTC.

This clone was counted only a few times. V usage is TRBV30 and J usage is TRBJ2-3; D remains ambiguous. Deletions cut 4 bases from V and 2 bases from J, with 13 bases between. The CDR3 totals 14 residues. Per germline, CDR1 GTSNPN and CDR2 SVGIG (reference sequence). The chain's CDR3 is CAWNLNSITDTQYF. CDR3 bases: TGTGCCTGGAATCTAAACAGTATCACAGATACGCAGTATTTT.

This clone turned up a few times. This chain joins TRBV5-8 and TRBJ1-6; weak D call: TRBD1 (5 bases). The germline CDR1 and CDR2 sequences are SGHTS and YDEGEE. V was pared by 9 bases and J by 8 bases, with 12 bases between. The CDR3 covers 12 residues. The CDR3 spells CATQWDHSPLHF. DNA for the CDR3: TGTGCCACCCAATGGGACCATTCACCCCTCCACTTT.

This chain links TRBV7-9 with TRBJ2-7, with D unresolved. CDR1 SEHNR and CDR2 FQNEAQ come from the germline V gene (reference sequence). The CDR3 is made up of 13 amino acids. V lost 2 bases, J lost 5 bases, and 10 bases lay in between. CDR3 sequence: CASSLNTVDEQYF. In nucleotides, the CDR3 is TGTGCCAGCAGCTTAAACACAGTCGACGAGCAGTACTTC.

The V gene is TRBV2, the J gene TRBJ2-7; 11 positions agree with TRBD1. The V segment lost 6 bases and the J segment 3 bases; nucleotides outside the gene matches: 7. The CDR3 has 15 amino acids. Germline CDR1 and CDR2: SNHLY and FYNNEI. DNA of the CDR3: TGTGCCAGCAGCTTCTCCGGGACAGGGGGCTACGAGCAGTACTTC. This gives the protein CASSFSGTGGYEQYF.

The chain uses TRBV6-4 and TRBJ1-4; D not certain. The V end was cut by 2 bases, the J end by 8 bases, with 12 bases between. CDR3 length equals 14 residues. The germline V gene encodes CDR1 MRHNA and CDR2 SNTAGT. This CDR3 is CASSDGMPGEKLFF. The CDR3 bases are TGTGCCAGCAGTGACGGGATGCCGGGAGAAAAACTGTTTTTT.

V is TRBV4-3 and J is TRBJ2-4, with D perhaps being TRBD1 or TRBD2 (7 bases each). Germline V gene lookup returns CDR1 LGHNA and CDR2 YSLEER. The length of the CDR3 is 15 residues. The V gene lost 0 bases and the J gene lost 6 bases, with 12 bases spanning the gap. CDR3 loop: CASSQEGGGLNIQYF. The CDR3 bases are TGCGCCAGCAGCCAAGAGGGAGGGGGCTTAAACATTCAGTACTTC.

This chain uses TRBV29-1 with TRBJ2-5; TRBD2 matches at 7 bases. Germline loops: CDR1 SQVTM, CDR2 ANQGSEA. V gave up 3 bases and J gave up 7 bases; unmatched junction bases: 11. This CDR3 is 14 amino acids long. The CDR3 DNA follows: TGCAGCGTTGATTCAGAGACTAGCCTCGGGACCCAGTACTTC. This translates into CSVDSETSLGTQYF.

This clone has only a few counts. The CDR3 nucleotides are TGTGCCAGCACCCTACAGGGGTCGGACACCGGGGAGCTGTTTTTT. The encoded protein is CASTLQGSDTGELFF. V is TRBV7-3 and J is TRBJ2-2; TRBD1 agrees at 7 bases. CDR1 is SGHTA and CDR2 is FQGTGA in the germline V gene. This CDR3 has 15 amino acids. J lost 3 bases, V lost 7 bases, and 8 bases had no gene match.